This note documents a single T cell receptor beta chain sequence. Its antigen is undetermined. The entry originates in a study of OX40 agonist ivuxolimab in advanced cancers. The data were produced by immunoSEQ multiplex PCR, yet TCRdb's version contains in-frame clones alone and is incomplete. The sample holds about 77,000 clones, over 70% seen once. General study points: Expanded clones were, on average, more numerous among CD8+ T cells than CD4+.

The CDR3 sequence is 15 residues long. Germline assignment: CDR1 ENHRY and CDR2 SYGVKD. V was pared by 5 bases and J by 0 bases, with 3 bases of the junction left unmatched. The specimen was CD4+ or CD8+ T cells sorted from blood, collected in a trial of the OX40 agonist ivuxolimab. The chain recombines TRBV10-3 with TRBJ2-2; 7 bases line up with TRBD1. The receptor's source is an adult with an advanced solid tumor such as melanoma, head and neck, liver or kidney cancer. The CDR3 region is CAISTGAANTGELFF. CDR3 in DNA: TGTGCCATCAGTACAGGGGCGGCGAACACCGGGGAGCTGTTTTTT.